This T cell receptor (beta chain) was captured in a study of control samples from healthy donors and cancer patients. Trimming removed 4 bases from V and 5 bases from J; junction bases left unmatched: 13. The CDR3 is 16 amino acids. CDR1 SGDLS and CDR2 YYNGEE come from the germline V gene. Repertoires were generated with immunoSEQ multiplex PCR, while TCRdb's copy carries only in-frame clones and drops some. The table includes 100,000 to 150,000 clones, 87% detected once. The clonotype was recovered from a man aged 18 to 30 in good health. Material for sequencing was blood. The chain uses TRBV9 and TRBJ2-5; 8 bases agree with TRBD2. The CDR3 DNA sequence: TGTGCCAGCAGCCCCGGGGGGGGGCGACAAGGCGAGACCCAGTACTTC. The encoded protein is CASSPGGGRQGETQYF.